The rows below give T cell receptor beta chains drawn from one sample of a study of blood T cells in healthy people across ages. Via MiXCR, TCRdb re-called the 5' RACE reads, giving one row per CDR3 protein. This table holds over 950,000 distinct CDR3 sequences, around two fifths found once. The sample comprised blood. Source of these receptors: a man between 18 and 35 years old in good health. The CDR3 runs from the conserved cysteine through the conserved F or W. D genes are given only for firm matches. Rows may omit the clone size; those that give it use once, few, many or a size class.

abundance | j_gene | v_gene | d_gene | CDR3nt | CDR3aa
NA | TRBJ2-5 | TRBV6-6 | NA | TGTGCCAGCATCCATGGAGTAGGGGGGATTGAGCAGTACTTC | CASIHGVGGIEQYF
NA | TRBJ2-3 | TRBV6-2/TRBV6-3 | NA | TGTGCCAGCAGTTACTCTCAGGTGATGGAGGGGACAGATACGCAGTATTTT | CASSYSQVMEGTDTQYF
NA | TRBJ2-3 | TRBV5-1 | NA | TGCGCCAGCCGCCCCATCGACAGCACAGATACGCAGTATTTT | CASRPIDSTDTQYF
few | TRBJ1-2 | TRBV9 | NA | TGTGCCAGCAGGGGAGAGATTCGGGTTAACTATGGCTACACCTTC | CASRGEIRVNYGYTF
NA | TRBJ1-6 | TRBV12-3/TRBV12-4 | NA | TGTGCCAGCAGTCCCCGGGCCCTTAATTCACCCCTCCACTTT | CASSPRALNSPLHF
NA | TRBJ1-4 | TRBV5-5 | NA | TGTGCCAGCAGCTACGCCAGGGAGGGTGGAAAACTGTTTTTT | CASSYAREGGKLFF
few | TRBJ2-1 | TRBV20-1 | TRBD1 | TGCAGTGCTAGAGATAGGGACAGGGGGCTCTACAATGAGCAGTTCTTC | CSARDRDRGLYNEQFF
NA | TRBJ2-7 | TRBV4-1 | NA | TGCGCCAGCAGCCAAGATTTTCCTACCTACGAGCAGTACTTC | CASSQDFPTYEQYF
few | TRBJ1-2 | TRBV28 | NA | TGTGCCAGCAGATCACAGGGAATGTCTAACTATGGCTACACCTTC | CASRSQGMSNYGYTF
NA | TRBJ1-5 | TRBV7-2 | NA | TGTGCCAGCAGTCCTGCAGGGATGAATCAGCCCCAGCATTTT | CASSPAGMNQPQHF
few | TRBJ2-1 | TRBV12-3/TRBV12-4 | NA | TGTGCCAGCAGTTTTAGTCCTAGCATCTCCCACAATGAGCAGTTCTTC | CASSFSPSISHNEQFF
NA | TRBJ1-3 | TRBV12-3/TRBV12-4 | NA | TGTGCCAGCAGTTTTCAGGGAAACACCATATATTTT | CASSFQGNTIYF
many | TRBJ2-7 | TRBV7-2 | NA | TGTGCCAGCAGCCGGGACAACTCCTACGAGCAGTACTTC | CASSRDNSYEQYF
NA | TRBJ1-1 | TRBV6-6 | NA | TGTGCCAGCAGTTACTCGATTAATGAAGCTTTCTTT | CASSYSINEAFF
NA | TRBJ2-3 | TRBV5-1 | TRBD2 | TGCGCCAGCAGCTTGGACCTCTCCGTGTCGCTCCAGGGAGGGCTGATGACAGATACGCAGTATTTT | CASSLDLSVSLQGGLMTDTQYF
NA | TRBJ2-1 | TRBV11-2 | TRBD2 | TGTGCCAGCAGCTTAGCGGCTTTGCGGGGGGGCCGTGATGAGCAGTTCTTC | CASSLAALRGGRDEQFF
few | TRBJ1-1 | TRBV5-1 | NA | TGCGCCAGCAGCTTTGGGCAGGTGAACACTGAAGCTTTCTTT | CASSFGQVNTEAFF
few | TRBJ2-1 | TRBV5-1 | TRBD1 | TGCGCCAGCAGCTTGGATGGGACAGTCAATGAGCAGTTCTTC | CASSLDGTVNEQFF
NA | TRBJ1-2 | TRBV7-2 | NA | TGTGCCAGCAGCTTGCCCTTTGGGGACAACTATGGCTACACCTTC | CASSLPFGDNYGYTF
NA | TRBJ2-1 | TRBV12-5 | TRBD2 | TGTGCTAGCACATTAGCGGGGGGCTATGAGCAGTTCTTC | CASTLAGGYEQFF
many | TRBJ1-5 | TRBV7-6 | NA | TGTGCCAGCAGCGCTTACAGGGAATTCAATCAGCCCCAGCATTTT | CASSAYREFNQPQHF
NA | TRBJ1-1 | TRBV5-1 | TRBD1 | TGCGCCAGCAGCTGGGGACAGGTTTTCTTGGCTACTGAAGCTTTCTTT | CASSWGQVFLATEAFF
many | TRBJ2-3 | TRBV7-9 | NA | TGTGCCAGCAGCTTAGACGACAGGGAGGGAGATACGCAGTATTTT | CASSLDDREGDTQYF
NA | TRBJ2-1 | TRBV19 | NA | TGTGCCAGTAGTATAGGGGGTACGACGAATGAGCAGTTCTTC | CASSIGGTTNEQFF
NA | TRBJ1-6 | TRBV28 | TRBD1 | TGTGCCAGCAGTCAACCCCCGGGACAGGGGGGTAATTCACCCCTCCACTTT | CASSQPPGQGGNSPLHF
NA | TRBJ1-6 | TRBV4-1 | NA | TGCGCCAGCAGCCAGCGACGCACCTCTAATTCACCCCTCCACTTT | CASSQRRTSNSPLHF
few | TRBJ1-5 | TRBV7-2 | NA | TGTGCCAGCAGCTTCGCCCTCTCGGATCAGCCCCAGCATTTT | CASSFALSDQPQHF
NA | TRBJ2-7 | TRBV29-1 | NA | TGCAGCGTTGAAGATCTGACGCAGCGGGTATACAATGAGCAGTACTTC | CSVEDLTQRVYNEQYF
few | TRBJ1-2 | TRBV5-1 | NA | TGCGCCAGCAGCTTGGTTGGCAGGCGGGTCTATGGCTACACCTTC | CASSLVGRRVYGYTF
NA | TRBJ2-3 | TRBV4-3 | TRBD2 | TGCGCCAGCAGCCAAGAGCGGGGGGGCGATACGCAGTATTTT | CASSQERGGDTQYF
NA | TRBJ2-3 | TRBV7-6 | NA | TGTGCCAGCAGCCGCAGGGGAGCAGATACGCAGTATTTT | CASSRRGADTQYF
few | TRBJ2-7 | TRBV7-9 | NA | TGTGCCAGCAGTAGACCGACAGTTCCCTACGAGCAGTACTTC | CASSRPTVPYEQYF
many | TRBJ2-1 | TRBV10-3 | TRBD1 | TGTGCCACCCAGACAGGGGGCAGGGGAAATGAGCAGTTCTTC | CATQTGGRGNEQFF
few | TRBJ2-1 | TRBV7-2 | NA | TGTGCCAGCAGCTATAGGAAGAGCTCCTACAATGAGCAGTTCTTC | CASSYRKSSYNEQFF
NA | TRBJ2-3 | TRBV5-1 | TRBD2 | TGCGCCAGCAGCTCCCTTAGCGGGGGTTTGGATACGCAGTATTTT | CASSSLSGGLDTQYF
NA | TRBJ2-3 | TRBV7-2 | NA | TGTGCCAGCAGTCCTGTTAGTCTAACAGATACGCAGTATTTT | CASSPVSLTDTQYF
few | TRBJ2-6 | TRBV20-1 | TRBD1 | TGCAGTGCTAACACAGGACAGGGCTCTGGGGCCAACGTCCTGACTTTC | CSANTGQGSGANVLTF
few | TRBJ2-1 | TRBV5-4 | TRBD1 | TGTGCCAGCAGCCCTACAGGGGTAGGGGAGCAGTTCTTC | CASSPTGVGEQFF
NA | TRBJ2-3 | TRBV15 | TRBD2 | TGTGCCACCAGCCCTGGACTAGCGGGGTACTTGGATACGCAGTATTTT | CATSPGLAGYLDTQYF
few | TRBJ1-1 | TRBV7-9 | NA | TGTGCCAGCAGCCCTCGAGGCCGCGGTGGCACTGAAGCTTTCTTT | CASSPRGRGGTEAFF
NA | TRBJ1-6 | TRBV12-3/TRBV12-4 | NA | TGTGCCAGCGATAATGGCTCCTATAATTCACCCCTCCACTTT | CASDNGSYNSPLHF
NA | TRBJ2-1 | TRBV12-5 | TRBD1 | TGTGCTAGTGGTTTTGGACAGGGGGTAGATGAGCAGTTCTTC | CASGFGQGVDEQFF
many | TRBJ2-7 | TRBV12-3/TRBV12-4 | NA | TGTGCCAGCAGCCCAAGTGGGGGGCCCTACGAGCAGTACTTC | CASSPSGGPYEQYF
many | TRBJ1-5 | TRBV6-1 | NA | TGTGCCAGCAGTGAATGGGGGAATCAGCCCCAGCATTTT | CASSEWGNQPQHF
NA | TRBJ2-5 | TRBV29-1 | TRBD1 | TGCAGCGTTGAGTACAGGGGCTCCGGGGAGACCCAGTACTTC | CSVEYRGSGETQYF
NA | TRBJ2-7 | TRBV6-2/TRBV6-3 | NA | TGTGCCAGCAGTGATATACCAGGAGTGTTCTCCTACGAGCAGTACTTC | CASSDIPGVFSYEQYF
NA | TRBJ2-7 | TRBV7-2 | TRBD2 | TGTGCCAGCAGTAAGACTAGCGGGGGGAACTACGAGCAGTACTTC | CASSKTSGGNYEQYF
few | TRBJ1-2 | TRBV3-1 | TRBD1 | TGTGCCAGCAGCCCATATCGGACAGGGAATCTATTCTATGGCTACACCTTC | CASSPYRTGNLFYGYTF
NA | TRBJ1-1 | TRBV4-3 | NA | TGCGCCAGCAGCCCAGAACGAGTAGGGCTGAACACTGAAGCTTTCTTT | CASSPERVGLNTEAFF
NA | TRBJ2-5 | TRBV27 | NA | TGTGCCAGCAGTTATGAGGGAAGGGGAAGGGGGGAGCAGTACTTC | CASSYEGRGRGEQYF
once | TRBJ2-3 | TRBV28 | NA | TGTGCCAGCAGTTGGGCCCCCAAAGATACGCAGTATTTT | CASSWAPKDTQYF